The following is a T cell receptor (beta chain) sequence with its context. The V gene's germline CDR1 is SGHTA and CDR2 FQGNSA. V was pared by 2 bases and J by 5 bases, with 3 bases of the junction left unmatched. This CDR3 has 14 residues. The data derive from a study of T cell changes during pregnancy in multiple sclerosis. The repertoire was sequenced with immunoSEQ multiplex PCR; TCRdb's copy has only in-frame clones and lacks some. The table records 35,000 to 50,000 clones, about 89% of them present only once. Specimen: CD4+ T cells from peripheral blood mononuclear cells, collected in the third trimester of pregnancy. The V gene is TRBV7-2, the J gene TRBJ2-1, with 7 bases that match TRBD2. The source is a female donor in good health, enrolled as a control in a pregnancy study. CDR3 sequence reads: CASSLSAGNNEQFF. CDR3 sequence (DNA): TGTGCCAGCAGCTTATCAGCGGGAAACAATGAGCAGTTCTTC. The full variable domain, its missing parts supplied by reference TRBV7-2 and TRBJ2-1, is GAGVSQSPSNKVTEKGKDVELRCDPISGHTALYWYRQSLGQGLEFLIYFQGNSAPDKSGLPSDRFSAERTGGSVSTLTIQRTQQEDSAVYLCASSLSAGNNEQFFGPGTRLTVL.